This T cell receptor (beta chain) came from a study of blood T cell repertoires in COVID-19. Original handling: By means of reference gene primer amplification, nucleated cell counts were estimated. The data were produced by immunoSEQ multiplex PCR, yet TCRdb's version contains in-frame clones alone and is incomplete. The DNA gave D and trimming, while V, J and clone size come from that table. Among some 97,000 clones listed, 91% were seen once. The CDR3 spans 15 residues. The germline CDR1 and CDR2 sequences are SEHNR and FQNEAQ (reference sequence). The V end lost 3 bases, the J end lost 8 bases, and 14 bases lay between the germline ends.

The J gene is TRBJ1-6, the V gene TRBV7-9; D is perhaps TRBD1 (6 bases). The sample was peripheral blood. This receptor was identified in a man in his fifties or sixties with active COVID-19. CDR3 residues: CASSFGRGADSPLHF. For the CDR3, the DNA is TGTGCCAGCAGCTTTGGACGGGGGGCGGATTCACCCCTCCACTTT.